Below, 23 T cell receptor beta chains from the same sample are listed, as sequenced in a study. This table comes from immunoSEQ multiplex PCR, and its TCRdb copy is limited to in-frame clones, with some not included. There are 68,000 or so clones in the sample; just over 90% occur only once, and less than 4.5% lies in the top ten. The material sequenced was PBMCs. Every receptor here comes from a man aged 40-49 years with rheumatoid arthritis.

The CDR3: CASSQGARGNTIYF. The CDR3 DNA follows: TGTGCCAGCTCACAGGGGGCTCGTGGAAACACCATATATTTT. V is TRBV18 and J is TRBJ1-3, with TRBD1 identical over 7 bases. J was trimmed by 3 bases and V by 4 bases; bases with no gene match: 3. The CDR3 has 14 residues. Germline assignment: CDR1 KGHSH and CDR2 LQKENI. Combining the CDR3 with reference TRBV18 and TRBJ1-3 gives the whole variable domain NAGVMQNPRHLVRRRGQEARLRCSPMKGHSHVYWYRQLPEEGLKFMVYLQKENIIDESGMPKERFSAEFPKEGPSILRIQQVVRGDSAAYFCASSQGARGNTIYFGEGSWLTVV.

The J gene is TRBJ2-1, the V gene TRBV2, with 10 bases aligning to TRBD1. The germline gives CDR1 SNHLY, CDR2 FYNNEI. CDR3 length equals 15 residues. Unmatched junction bases numbered 4, after V lost 0 bases and J lost 8 bases. The CDR3 loop reads CASSEAWTGGHEQFF. CDR3 coding DNA: TGTGCCAGCAGTGAAGCCTGGACAGGGGGTCATGAGCAGTTCTTC.

This rearrangement joins TRBV3-1 (or the pseudogene TRBV3-2) to TRBJ1-1; maybe TRBD1 (5 bases). V lost 4 bases and J lost 4, with 16 bases in between. The CDR3 runs 15 residues. The germline V gene encodes CDR1 LGHDT and CDR2 YNNKEL (reference sequence). DNA of the CDR3: TGTGCCAGCAGCCCGTCGGGGGGTCGGGGCACTGAAGCTTTCTTT. Translation gives CASSPSGGRGTEAFF.

Notes on this clone: A read error may account for a junction end that differs from germline. The chain has TRBV4-1 and TRBJ2-5, with TRBD1 matching over 10 bases. Germline assignment: CDR1 MGHRA and CDR2 YSYEKL. CDR3 length equals 15 residues. The CDR3 DNA reads as TGCGCCAGCAGCCAGACGGGACAGGGGCAAGAGTCCCAGTACTTC. It yields the protein CASSQTGQGQESQYF.

The chain links TRBV27 to TRBJ1-2, with TRBD1 matching 8 bases. V lost 5 bases, J lost 2 bases, and 13 bases stayed unmatched. This CDR3 comprises 17 residues. Germline V CDR1 and CDR2: MNHEY, SMNVEV (reference sequence). The CDR3 is CASSPLTTGDRNYGYTF. DNA for the CDR3: TGTGCCAGCAGTCCCTTAACGACAGGGGACAGAAACTATGGCTACACCTTC.

This chain joins TRBV5-8 and TRBJ2-7; D is undetermined. Trimming left V 4 bases short and J 1 base short, with 9 bases between. CDR1 and CDR2 from the germline V gene are SGHTS and YDEGEE. The CDR3 consists of 13 residues. CDR3 nucleotide sequence: TGTGCCAGCAGCCACGGACGGTCCTACGAGCAGTACTTC. This translates into CASSHGRSYEQYF.

The rearrangement joins TRBV6-6 to TRBJ1-5; 10 bases align to TRBD1. Germline V CDR1 and CDR2: MNHNY, SVGAGI (reference sequence). The CDR3 runs to 15 residues. The V and J ends lost 0 bases and 7 bases, in that order; junction bases with no gene match: 3. The CDR3 coding sequence is TGTGCCAGCAGTTACTCGATGACAGGGGGCCAGCCCCAGCATTTT. Its protein is CASSYSMTGGQPQHF.

V and J are TRBV9 and TRBJ2-1, with 13 bases fitting TRBD2. Germline V gives CDR1 SGDLS, CDR2 YYNGEE. The CDR3 consists of 16 residues. After removal of 2 bases from V and 6 bases from J, the junction contained 5 bases not matched to a gene. The CDR3 sequence is CASSVTGTSGVNEQFF. The CDR3 region has the DNA TGTGCCAGCAGCGTGACCGGGACTAGCGGGGTCAATGAGCAGTTCTTC.

The V call is TRBV5-1, the J call TRBJ2-7, with D perhaps TRBD1 (6 bases). CDR1 is SGHRS and CDR2 is YFSETQ in the germline V gene. The CDR3 has 15 amino acids. The V end lost 3 bases, the J end lost 0 bases, and 13 bases lay between the germline ends. The DNA for the CDR3 is TGCGCCAGCAGCTCCACAGGGAAATTCTCCTACGAGCAGTACTTC. Its protein is CASSSTGKFSYEQYF.

Here the CDR3 DNA reads TGTGCCAGCATCCCCAGCGGGGCCGGAGATACGCAGTATTTT. It translates to CASIPSGAGDTQYF. The chain recombines TRBV7-2 with TRBJ2-3; 7 nucleotides agree with TRBD2. J gave up 5 bases and V 7 bases, and 9 bases lay outside the gene matches. The CDR3 contains 14 residues. Germline CDR1 and CDR2: SGHTA and FQGNSA.

The chain is built from TRBV6-1 and TRBJ1-2; D unresolved. The CDR3 extends over 14 amino acids. Trimming stripped 2 bases from V and 3 bases from J, with 10 bases between. Germline assignment: CDR1 MNHNS and CDR2 SASEGT. This CDR3 reads CASSEKWEYYGYTF. The CDR3 DNA reads as TGTGCCAGCAGTGAAAAATGGGAATACTATGGCTACACCTTC.

The chain links TRBV19 to TRBJ1-1, with 8 nucleotides matching TRBD1. Germline V gene data show CDR1 as LNHDA and CDR2 as SQIVND (reference sequence). The CDR3 spans 16 residues. J gave up 0 bases and V 5 bases, and 8 bases lay outside the gene matches. CDR3 sequence (DNA): TGTGCCAGTAGTCCCCCTGGACAGGGTTTGAACACTGAAGCTTTCTTT. This codes for CASSPPGQGLNTEAFF. The complete variable domain, with remaining parts taken from reference TRBV19 and TRBJ1-1, reads DGGITQSPKYLFRKEGQNVTLSCEQNLNHDAMYWYRQDPGQGLRLIYYSQIVNDFQKGDIAEGYSVSREKKESFPLTVTSAQKNPTAFYLCASSPPGQGLNTEAFFGQGTRLTVV.

This sequence joins TRBV30 and TRBJ1-2, with TRBD1 identical over 9 bases. Per the germline V gene, CDR1 is GTSNPN and CDR2 is SVGIG (reference sequence). V was pared by 4 bases and J by 5 bases, with 5 bases of the junction left unmatched. The CDR3 extends over 13 amino acids. The CDR3 coding sequence is TGTGCCTGGAATTCTGGACAGGGGTATGGCTACACCTTC. This encodes CAWNSGQGYGYTF.

This clone came up once. The chain has TRBV6-2 or TRBV6-3 and TRBJ1-5, with D hard to call. With 0 bases removed from V and 2 bases from J, the gap between germline ends came to 11 bases. Germline CDR1 MNHEY, CDR2 SVGEGT. The CDR3 spans 16 residues. CDR3 region: CASSYSPYSGNQPQHF. Here the CDR3 DNA reads TGTGCCAGCAGTTACTCCCCGTATAGTGGCAATCAGCCCCAGCATTTT.

This clone showed up just a few times. V and J are TRBV10-2 and TRBJ1-1; TRBD1 is a possible D gene (5 bases). CDR1 and CDR2 from the germline V gene are WSHSY and SAAADI. The CDR3 has 14 residues. V lost 8 bases and J 1 base, leaving 14 bases between the germline ends. CDR3 loop: CASRAGTGNTEAFF. The CDR3 coding sequence is TGCGCCAGCCGAGCCGGGACGGGGAACACTGAAGCTTTCTTT.

The chain has TRBV6-5 and TRBJ1-4, with D hard to call. CDR1 is MNHEY, CDR2 SVGAGI, per germline. The CDR3 is 12 amino acids. Trimming stripped 8 bases from V and 4 bases from J, with 8 bases between. DNA of the CDR3: TGTGCCAGCGGCCGGATTAATGAAAAACTGTTTTTT. It translates to CASGRINEKLFF.

V gene TRBV11-2 combines with J gene TRBJ2-3; D is tentatively TRBD1 or TRBD2 (5 bases each). The CDR3 has 15 residues. Germline V gene sequence: CDR1 SGHAT, CDR2 FQNNGV. The V end lost 5 bases, the J end lost 0 bases, and 12 bases lay between the germline ends. The CDR3 coding sequence is TGTGCCAGCAGCCTACTCCGGGACAGCACAGATACGCAGTATTTT. The encoded protein is CASSLLRDSTDTQYF.

The V and J genes are TRBV6-2 or TRBV6-3 and TRBJ2-7; 13 nucleotides match TRBD2. J was trimmed by 1 base and V by 5 bases; bases with no gene match: 2. From germline, CDR1 is MNHEY and CDR2 SVGEGT. There are 15 residues in the CDR3. The CDR3 nucleotides read TGTGCCAGCAGTGGGACTAGCGGGATTTCCTACGAGCAGTACTTC. Translated, it gives CASSGTSGISYEQYF.

The rearrangement uses TRBV28 and TRBJ1-5, with no clear D. The ends were cut back, 2 bases at V and 2 bases at J, with 7 bases in the middle. Germline assignment: CDR1 MDHEN and CDR2 SYDVKM. The CDR3 totals 14 residues. CDR3 residues: CASSLVNRNQPQHF. The DNA for the CDR3 is TGTGCCAGCAGTTTAGTTAACCGCAATCAGCCCCAGCATTTT.

This chain links TRBV6-5 with TRBJ1-1, with D unresolved. CDR3 length: 15 residues. V lost 3 bases and J lost 4, with 15 bases in between. The germline V gene has CDR1 MNHEY and CDR2 SVGAGI. The CDR3 nucleotides are TGTGCCAGCAGTTATCGTGCGGCGTTTTCCACTGAAGCTTTCTTT. Its translation: CASSYRAAFSTEAFF.

V is TRBV4-1 and J is TRBJ1-1; 7 bases agree with TRBD1. Losses at the gene ends were 5 bases for V and 3 bases for J; bases not matched to a gene: 9. CDR3 length equals 15 residues. CDR1 is MGHRA and CDR2 is YSYEKL in the germline V gene. The CDR3 bases are TGCGCCAGCAGCTCACAGTCAGGGGGTCACACTGAAGCTTTCTTT. This codes for CASSSQSGGHTEAFF.

The CDR3 bases are TGCGCCAGCAGTGAGTGGGCGGGGGGGGCGGATACGCAGTATTTT. This translates into CASSEWAGGADTQYF. V gene TRBV10-2 combines with J gene TRBJ2-3, with 9 bases that match TRBD2. The J segment lost 6 bases and the V segment lost 1 base, leaving 5 bases of the junction unmatched. The CDR3 runs 15 residues. Germline values: CDR1 WSHSY, CDR2 SAAADI.

The rearrangement uses TRBV10-1 and TRBJ2-1, with D perhaps matching TRBD2 (6 bases). Germline CDR1 and CDR2: WNHNN and SYGVQD (reference sequence). CDR3 length: 15 residues. Between the trimmed V and J ends, which lost 2 bases and 1 base, there was a span of 9 bases. The CDR3 region is CASSEVGGSYNEQFF. Written as DNA, the CDR3 is TGCGCCAGCAGTGAGGTGGGGGGATCCTACAATGAGCAGTTCTTC.